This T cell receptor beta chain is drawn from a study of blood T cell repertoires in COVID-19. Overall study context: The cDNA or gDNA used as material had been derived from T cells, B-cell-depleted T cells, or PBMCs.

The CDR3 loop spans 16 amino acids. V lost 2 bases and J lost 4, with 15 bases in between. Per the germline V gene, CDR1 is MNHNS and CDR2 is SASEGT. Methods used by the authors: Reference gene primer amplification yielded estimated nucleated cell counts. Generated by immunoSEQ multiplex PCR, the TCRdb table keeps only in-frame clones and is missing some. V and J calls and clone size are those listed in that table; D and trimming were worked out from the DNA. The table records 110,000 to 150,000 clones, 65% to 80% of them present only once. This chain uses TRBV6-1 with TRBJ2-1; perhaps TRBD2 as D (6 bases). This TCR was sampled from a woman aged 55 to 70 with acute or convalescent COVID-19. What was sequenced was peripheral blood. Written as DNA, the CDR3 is TGTGCCAGCAGTGAATCGTTTAGCGGAAGGTACAATGAGCAGTTCTTC. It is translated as CASSESFSGRYNEQFF.